Presented here are 9 T cell receptor beta chains from one specimen sequenced in a study of OX40 agonist ivuxolimab in advanced cancers. Data came from immunoSEQ multiplex PCR; TCRdb stores just in-frame clones and leaves some out. The sample holds some 84,000 clones, approximately 90% seen once. This material consisted of CD4+ or CD8+ T cells sorted from blood, taken in a trial of the OX40 agonist ivuxolimab. All receptors derive from an adult with an advanced solid tumor such as melanoma, head and neck, liver or kidney cancer.

This rearrangement joins TRBV29-1 to TRBJ2-1, with D maybe TRBD2 (6 bases). Germline-derived CDR1 and CDR2 are SQVTM and ANQGSEA. The germline V and J ends were trimmed by 0 bases and 2 bases, with 20 bases remaining between them. The CDR3 spans 18 residues. The CDR3 reads CSVEDEALSRGTYNEQFF. The CDR3 DNA reads as TGCAGCGTTGAAGATGAGGCTCTTAGCCGGGGGACCTACAATGAGCAGTTCTTC.

The chain is built from TRBV7-9 and TRBJ1-1, with 12 bases that match TRBD1. This CDR3 region has 18 residues. J lost 4 bases, V lost 3 bases, and 12 bases had no gene match. CDR1 SEHNR and CDR2 FQNEAQ come from the germline V gene (reference sequence). The CDR3 DNA sequence: TGTGCCAGCAGCTTCTTTACGCTCCGGGACAGGGGGCTCACTGAAGCTTTCTTT. Protein: CASSFFTLRDRGLTEAFF.

This clone was observed once. The chain is built from TRBV6-6 and TRBJ1-5, with unresolved D. Germline-derived CDR1 and CDR2 are MNHNY and SVGAGI (reference sequence). The CDR3 runs 14 residues. Trimming shortened V by 8 bases and J by 0 bases, and 11 bases separated the two germline ends. The CDR3 DNA reads as TGTGCCAGCTCGAAAGCGAGTAGCAATCAGCCCCAGCATTTT. It codes for CASSKASSNQPQHF.

This clone was observed a single time. V is TRBV19 and J is TRBJ1-2; 10 bases match TRBD1. Germline V gene sequence: CDR1 LNHDA, CDR2 SQIVND (reference sequence). The CDR3 is made up of 15 amino acids. The V segment lost 6 bases and the J segment 1 base; nucleotides outside the gene matches: 5. The CDR3 coding sequence is TGTGCCAGTAGAGGTTGGGACAGGGGTAACTATGGCTACACCTTC. Amino acids: CASRGWDRGNYGYTF.

This rearrangement joins TRBV5-5 to TRBJ1-1; 10 nucleotides line up with TRBD1. This CDR3 is 18 amino acids long. Trimming took 3 bases from V and 5 from J; bases not matched to a gene: 16. CDR1 is SGHKS, CDR2 YYEKEE, per germline (reference sequence). CDR3 bases: TGTGCCAGCAGCTCCCTAGACAGGGGGCGATATCCGGGGACTGAAGCTTTCTTT. Translating it yields CASSSLDRGRYPGTEAFF.

The chain carries TRBV9 and TRBJ1-1; no reliable D call. This CDR3 region has 12 residues. V was trimmed by 3 bases and J by 4 bases, leaving 7 bases between them. In germline, CDR1 is SGDLS, CDR2 YYNGEE. CDR3 residues: CASSALGTEAFF. As DNA, the CDR3 is TGTGCCAGCAGCGCTCTTGGCACTGAAGCTTTCTTT.

The chain uses TRBV19 and TRBJ2-7, with D perhaps TRBD2 (6 bases). V was clipped by 1 base and J by 3 bases, with 13 bases between them. Germline loops: CDR1 LNHDA, CDR2 SQIVND (reference sequence). There are 15 residues in the CDR3. The CDR3 protein is CASSIGAGLSYEQYF. CDR3 DNA: TGTGCCAGTAGTATAGGCGCGGGGCTCAGCTACGAGCAGTACTTC. Filled out from reference TRBV19 and TRBJ2-7, the complete variable domain reads DGGITQSPKYLFRKEGQNVTLSCEQNLNHDAMYWYRQDPGQGLRLIYYSQIVNDFQKGDIAEGYSVSREKKESFPLTVTSAQKNPTAFYLCASSIGAGLSYEQYFGPGTRLTVT.

The V call is TRBV5-4, the J call TRBJ2-5; 10 nucleotides agree with TRBD2. The CDR3 totals 18 residues. J lost 5 bases, V lost 4 bases, and 17 bases had no gene match. Germline V gives CDR1 SGHNT, CDR2 YYREEE (reference sequence). This chain's CDR3 is CASSGARSSGGLRETQYF. For the CDR3, the DNA is TGTGCCAGCAGCGGCGCCAGATCTAGCGGGGGACTAAGGGAGACCCAGTACTTC. Full variable domain (outside the CDR3, taken from reference TRBV5-4 and TRBJ2-5): ETGVTQSPTHLIKTRGQQVTLRCSSQSGHNTVSWYQQALGQGPQFIFQYYREEENGRGNFPPRFSGLQFPNYSSELNVNALELDDSALYLCASSGARSSGGLRETQYFGPGTRLLVL.

The V and J genes are TRBV2 and TRBJ2-1; 9 bases map to TRBD2. V lost 9 bases, J lost 2 bases, and 8 bases stayed unmatched. Germline CDR1 SNHLY, CDR2 FYNNEI. The CDR3 has 15 amino acids. The CDR3 here is CARQERGATYNEQFF. Written as DNA, the CDR3 is TGTGCCAGACAAGAGCGGGGGGCAACCTACAATGAGCAGTTCTTC.